This T cell receptor (beta chain) was obtained from a study of T cell therapy after organ transplantation. Study in general: T cells were expanded two to three weeks with 30 CMV class I/II epitopes. Overall study results and limits: Post-therapy reconstitution appeared to include transferred and endogenous clonotypes. Antirejection and antiviral medication effects could not be assessed. Few nonresponder expansions may reflect low coverage from poor CD8+ yield.

On this clone itself: Antigen specificity is unknown.

The data were produced by immunoSEQ multiplex PCR, yet TCRdb's version contains in-frame clones alone and is incomplete. The data contain roughly 15,000 clones, 85% to 90% of them seen just once; the ten biggest clones take up 31%. Specified time point: 20-29 weeks after completion of therapy. The CDR3 totals 17 residues. The germline V gene has CDR1 LGHNA and CDR2 YSLEER. V lost 3 bases and J lost 8; bases outside the gene matches: 12. This sample comprised CD8+ T cells from blood, obtained after autologous CMV-specific T cell therapy. The chain combines TRBV4-3 with TRBJ2-1; 11 bases match TRBD1. The TCR originated in a human patient who had received a solid organ transplant and had CMV disease. Some T cells may originate from the graft donor. CDR3 bases: TGCGCCAGCAGCCAGGGGACAGGGGGTCTGGTTGGGGATGAGCAGTTCTTC. This codes for CASSQGTGGLVGDEQFF.